The 17 T cell receptor beta chains given below trace back to one sample, sequenced in a study of blood T cell repertoires in COVID-19. The assay was immunoSEQ multiplex PCR, and TCRdb's table has in-frame clones only and misses some. The sample consists of tens of thousands of clones, around 85% of them appearing once. The sequenced sample consisted of peripheral blood. Receptors originate from a man at least 80 years old with acute or convalescent COVID-19.

The chain recombines TRBV5-4 with TRBJ1-4, with 10 bases aligning to TRBD1. CDR3 length equals 13 residues. Germline V gene data show CDR1 as SGHNT and CDR2 as YYREEE (reference sequence). V shed 4 bases, J shed 10 bases, and the junction held 4 bases outside the gene matches. CDR3 bases: TGTGCCAGCAGCCGACAGGGGGCAGGAAAACTGTTTTTT. Translating it yields CASSRQGAGKLFF.

This rearrangement joins TRBV24-1 to TRBJ2-1; 16 bases are shared with TRBD2. The CDR3 spans 17 residues. The V gene end was trimmed by 3 bases and the J gene end by 12 bases; junction bases not matched to a gene: 10. Germline loops: CDR1 KGHDR, CDR2 SFDVKD. The CDR3 spells CATSDAGGLAGGPGQFF. Here the CDR3 DNA reads TGTGCCACCAGTGATGCGGGGGGACTAGCGGGAGGGCCGGGGCAGTTCTTC.

The gene calls are TRBV18 and TRBJ2-5; the D gene is possibly TRBD1 (6 bases). This CDR3 spans 16 amino acids. The germline V and J ends were trimmed by 4 bases and 1 base, with 16 bases remaining between them. Germline CDR1 reads KGHSH; CDR2 reads LQKENI. CDR3 nucleotides: TGTGCCAGCTCACAGATGGGGACAAGGACCCAAGAGACCCAGTACTTC. Protein sequence: CASSQMGTRTQETQYF.

V gene TRBV12-2 combines with J gene TRBJ2-1; the table's D call, TRBD2, has no DNA check behind it. TRBV12-2 is an annotated pseudogene. The CDR3 runs 13 residues. The CDR3: CASRLLVRNEQFF. Written as DNA, the CDR3 is TGTGCAAGTCGCTTGTTAGTTCGGAATGAGCAGTTCTTC.

V is TRBV5-1 and J is TRBJ1-2; maybe TRBD1 (6 bases). The germline V gene encodes CDR1 SGHRS and CDR2 YFSETQ. V lost 4 bases, J lost 2 bases, and 12 bases lay in between. There are 14 residues in the CDR3. The CDR3 is CASSPRTANYGYTF. In nucleotides, the CDR3 is TGCGCCAGCAGCCCCAGGACAGCGAACTATGGCTACACCTTC.

This clone was recorded only once. The rearrangement links TRBV19 to TRBJ2-1; D is perhaps TRBD2 (5 bases). Germline V gene sequence: CDR1 LNHDA, CDR2 SQIVND (reference sequence). The CDR3 is made up of 15 amino acids. Trimming cost V 7 bases and J 7 bases, with 20 bases left between them. Here the CDR3 reads CASKNVETGFNEQFF. CDR3 bases: TGTGCCAGTAAAAACGTAGAGACGGGGTTTAATGAGCAGTTCTTC.

About this clone itself: Germline is not matched at one junction end, which may reflect a read error. The genes are TRBV7-9 and TRBJ2-2, with 9 bases identical to TRBD2. Germline V gene lookup returns CDR1 SEHNR and CDR2 FQNEAQ (reference sequence). The CDR3 sequence is 16 residues long. CDR3 amino acids: CASSFPGLAKTGELFF. Written as DNA, the CDR3 is TGTGCCAGCAGCTTTCCCGGACTAGCGAAAACCGGGGAGCTGTTTTTT. Full variable domain (rest looked up from reference TRBV7-9 and TRBJ2-2): DTGVSQNPRHKITKRGQNVTFRCDPISEHNRLYWYRQTLGQGPEFLTYFQNEAQLEKSRLLSDRFSAERPKGSFSTLEIQRTEQGDSAMYLCASSFPGLAKTGELFFGEGSRLTVL.

This chain connects TRBV27 to TRBJ1-5; TRBD1 aligns across 8 bases. After removal of 10 bases from V and 3 bases from J, the junction contained 11 bases not matched to a gene. The germline CDR1 and CDR2 sequences are MNHEY and SMNVEV (reference sequence). The CDR3 extends over 15 amino acids. Here the CDR3 reads CATATGTGTNQPQHF. The CDR3 DNA reads as TGTGCCACCGCCACCGGGACAGGAACCAATCAGCCCCAGCATTTT.

J is TRBJ2-1 and V is TRBV21-1; the D call of TRBD1 is as the table states it, not checked on the DNA. TRBV21-1 is designated a pseudogene. This CDR3 has 17 amino acids. CDR3: CASSLRNRDRPPNEQFF. CDR3 sequence (DNA): TGTGCCAGCAGCTTGCGGAACCGGGACAGACCTCCCAATGAGCAGTTCTTC.

The V gene is TRBV21-1, the J gene TRBJ2-1; the D call TRBD1 from the table was never checked on the DNA. TRBV21-1 is noted as a pseudogene. The CDR3 length is 16 residues. The CDR3 sequence: CASSKVRRQLSNEQFF. CDR3 bases: TGTGCCAGCAGCAAAGTGCGCCGACAGCTTTCGAATGAGCAGTTCTTC.

This clone came up a few times. The chain recombines TRBV4-1 with TRBJ2-2, with unresolved D. Germline V gene lookup returns CDR1 MGHRA and CDR2 YSYEKL. There are 12 residues in the CDR3. The ends were cut back, 1 base at V and 6 bases at J, with 3 bases in the middle. The CDR3: CASSQVAGELFF. In DNA form, the CDR3 reads TGCGCCAGCAGCCAAGTAGCCGGGGAGCTGTTTTTT.

This clone was observed once. DNA of the CDR3: TGTGCCTGGAGTGTAGGAGGGGTTAATGAAAAACTGTTTTTT. Protein sequence: CAWSVGGVNEKLFF. This rearrangement joins TRBV30 to TRBJ1-4; D might be TRBD1 (5 bases). The CDR3 extends over 14 amino acids. V gave up 0 bases and J gave up 4 bases, with 9 bases separating them. The V gene's germline CDR1 is GTSNPN and CDR2 SVGIG (reference sequence).

The chain employs TRBV28 and TRBJ2-7, with 7 bases aligning to TRBD2. CDR1 is MDHEN and CDR2 is SYDVKM in the germline V gene. The CDR3 runs 15 residues. V shed 5 bases and J 2 bases; nucleotides not matched to a gene: 9. Here the CDR3 reads CASSIIAGSPYEQYF. The CDR3 nucleotides read TGTGCCAGCAGTATTATAGCGGGTTCCCCCTACGAGCAGTACTTC. The variable domain in full, completed from reference TRBV28 and TRBJ2-7, reads DVKVTQSSRYLVKRTGEKVFLECVQDMDHENMFWYRQDPGLGLRLIYFSYDVKMKEKGDIPEGYSVSREKKERFSLILESASTNQTSMYLCASSIIAGSPYEQYFGPGTRLTVT.

The chain joins TRBV28 to TRBJ1-4; TRBD1 is a possible D gene (5 bases). The CDR3 has 14 residues. The V end was cut by 6 bases, the J end by 2 bases, with 10 bases between. CDR1 is MDHEN and CDR2 is SYDVKM in the germline V gene. CDR3 sequence (DNA): TGTGCCAGCAGCCCAGACAGTACTAATGAAAAACTGTTTTTT. Translating gives CASSPDSTNEKLFF.

This chain connects TRBV5-1 to TRBJ2-1; 10 bases map to TRBD2. Germline V lookup: CDR1 SGHRS, CDR2 YFSETQ. The ends lost 4 bases at V and 0 bases at J; junction bases unmatched: 7. This CDR3 has 17 residues. The CDR3 bases are TGCGCCAGCAGCACCGGGACTAGCGTACACTCCTACAATGAGCAGTTCTTC. Translated: CASSTGTSVHSYNEQFF.

V usage is TRBV11-2 and J usage is TRBJ2-1; TRBD2 aligns across 9 bases. The J segment lost 0 bases and the V segment lost 7 bases, leaving 13 bases of the junction unmatched. CDR3 size: 18 residues. The germline V gene has CDR1 SGHAT and CDR2 FQNNGV. CDR3 nucleotides: TGTGCCAGCATCCGTGGATTGGCGGGGGGGAGCTCCTACAATGAGCAGTTCTTC. Its translation is CASIRGLAGGSSYNEQFF.

This clone was seen more than once but under ten times. The CDR3 DNA reads TGTGCCAGCAGCTTGGCCGCGAGCGGGAGATTCCACGAGCAGTACTTC. The encoded protein is CASSLAASGRFHEQYF. V gene TRBV5-6 combines with J gene TRBJ2-7; 8 nucleotides line up with TRBD2. Germline V CDR1 and CDR2: SGHDT, YYEEEE. Trimming cost V 0 bases and J 5 bases; bases outside gene matches: 10. CDR3 length equals 16 residues.